What follows are 24 T cell receptor beta chains derived from one specimen sequenced in a study of T cell repertoires in cytomegalovirus infection. TCRdb fed the reads into MiXCR, producing one record per CDR3 protein. There are 200,000 to 300,000 distinct CDR3 sequences in the sample; roughly 15% occur only once, and about 8.7% lies in the top ten. Sequencing was done on a sample of PBMCs. These receptors were obtained from a human donor in good health (CMV status not recorded). Some clones in this sample may be carry-over from other donors' samples.

The table lists this clonotype with many counts. V is TRBV7-2 and J is TRBJ1-1, with a possible D match to TRBD1 (6 bases). The V gene lost 5 bases and the J gene lost 8 bases, with 12 bases spanning the gap. The CDR3 is 12 residues long. From germline, CDR1 is SGHTA and CDR2 FQGNSA. The CDR3 protein is CASSTVGGEAFF. CDR3 coding DNA: TGTGCCAGCAGCACCGTTGGGGGCGAAGCTTTCTTT.

There are many counts of this clonotype. The J gene is TRBJ2-1, the V gene TRBV2; D is ambiguous. The CDR3 has 12 residues. Trimming stripped 4 bases from V and 4 bases from J, with 5 bases between. Germline V gene sequence: CDR1 SNHLY, CDR2 FYNNEI. The CDR3 DNA follows: TGTGCCAGCAGTGGTCGGTACAATGAGCAGTTCTTC. It encodes CASSGRYNEQFF.

This clonotype was seen ten or more times. This sequence joins TRBV6-5 and TRBJ1-2; 9 bases are a match to TRBD1. Germline loops: CDR1 MNHEY, CDR2 SVGAGI. The CDR3 is made up of 14 amino acids. V lost 7 bases to trimming and J lost 1 base; unmatched junction nucleotides: 4. CDR3 bases: TGTGCCAGCAAGGACAGGGGTCGTAACTATGGCTACACCTTC. Its protein product is CASKDRGRNYGYTF.

This chain connects TRBV6-1 to TRBJ1-1; TRBD1 matches at 7 bases. The CDR3 is 11 amino acids. Germline CDR1 MNHNS, CDR2 SASEGT. Trimming at V came to 11 bases and at J to 1 base, leaving 1 base not matched to a gene. CDR3 sequence (DNA): TGTGCCTACAGGGGGAACACTGAAGCTTTCTTT. Translation: CAYRGNTEAFF.

The chain combines TRBV5-1 with TRBJ2-3; the match to TRBD1 covers 7 bases. After removal of 0 bases from V and 1 base from J, the junction contained 2 bases not matched to a gene. CDR1 and CDR2 from the germline V gene are SGHRS and YFSETQ. The CDR3 is 15 residues long. In DNA, the CDR3 is TGCGCCAGCAGCTTGGTCACAGGGGGCACAGATACGCAGTATTTT. Translated, it gives CASSLVTGGTDTQYF. The full variable domain, its missing parts supplied by reference TRBV5-1 and TRBJ2-3, is KAGVTQTPRYLIKTRGQQVTLSCSPISGHRSVSWYQQTPGQGLQFLFEYFSETQRNKGNFPGRFSGRQFSNSRSEMNVSTLELGDSALYLCASSLVTGGTDTQYFGPGTRLTVL.

This clonotype appeared many times. The rearrangement uses TRBV19 and TRBJ1-1; D may be TRBD1 (5 bases). The germline CDR1 and CDR2 sequences are LNHDA and SQIVND (reference sequence). V lost 3 bases, J lost 0 bases, and 20 bases lay in between. The CDR3 covers 18 residues. The CDR3 sequence: CASSIYSLAGTMNTEAFF. CDR3 DNA: TGTGCCAGTAGTATTTATAGTCTGGCCGGGACCATGAACACTGAAGCTTTCTTT.

The genes are TRBV29-1 and TRBJ2-1, with 9 nucleotides matching TRBD2. The CDR3 is 14 residues long. Germline loops: CDR1 SQVTM, CDR2 ANQGSEA. Unmatched junction bases numbered 12, after V lost 8 bases and J lost 7 bases. As DNA, the CDR3 is TGCAGCACCAGAATTAGCGGGAGCTGGAATGAGCAGTTCTTC. Translation gives CSTRISGSWNEQFF.

This clonotype was seen a handful of times. This chain joins TRBV5-4 and TRBJ2-5; TRBD1 might be the D (6 bases). The CDR3 is made up of 14 amino acids. V shed 0 bases and J shed 3 bases, with 9 bases lying between them. Germline V gene sequence: CDR1 SGHNT, CDR2 YYREEE (reference sequence). CDR3 loop: CASSLAGTKETQYF. The CDR3 coding sequence is TGTGCCAGCAGCTTGGCCGGGACAAAAGAGACCCAGTACTTC. The entire variable domain, with the rest obtained from reference TRBV5-4 and TRBJ2-5, is as follows: ETGVTQSPTHLIKTRGQQVTLRCSSQSGHNTVSWYQQALGQGPQFIFQYYREEENGRGNFPPRFSGLQFPNYSSELNVNALELDDSALYLCASSLAGTKETQYFGPGTRLLVL.

There are many counts of this clonotype. The rearrangement uses TRBV7-2 and TRBJ2-2, with 10 bases that match TRBD1. Germline V gene data show CDR1 as SGHTA and CDR2 as FQGNSA. The CDR3 has 16 residues. V lost 5 bases to trimming and J lost 9 bases; unmatched junction nucleotides: 12. In nucleotides, the CDR3 is TGTGCCAGCAGCGTAGATTCCGGGACAGGGGTGCGGGAGCTGTTTTTT. The encoded protein is CASSVDSGTGVRELFF.

This clonotype appeared a few times. The rearrangement links TRBV7-9 to TRBJ2-7; 8 positions agree with TRBD1. This CDR3 is built from 14 residues. The trim removed 5 bases at V and 3 bases at J, leaving 6 bases unmatched. Looked up from germline, CDR1 is SEHNR and CDR2 is FQNEAQ (reference sequence). This chain's CDR3 is CASSRTGQGYEQYF. The CDR3 nucleotides are TGTGCCAGCAGCCGAACAGGACAGGGCTACGAGCAGTACTTC.

This clonotype was recorded many times. The V call is TRBV28, the J call TRBJ2-5; 10 nucleotides line up with TRBD2. Germline loops: CDR1 MDHEN, CDR2 SYDVKM. V shed 7 bases and J 3 bases; nucleotides not matched to a gene: 8. The CDR3 totals 15 residues. The CDR3 is CASNQRAGGKETQYF. The CDR3 DNA reads as TGTGCCAGCAACCAACGAGCGGGAGGGAAAGAGACCCAGTACTTC.

This clonotype was seen a handful of times. This chain connects TRBV28 to TRBJ2-6; no clear D gene. Germline V gene lookup returns CDR1 MDHEN and CDR2 SYDVKM. Between the trimmed V and J ends, which lost 8 bases and 0 bases, there was a span of 8 bases. The CDR3 runs to 14 residues. In DNA form, the CDR3 reads TGTGCCAGCCGTGAGGTCTCTGGGGCCAACGTCCTGACTTTC. Translation: CASREVSGANVLTF.

The genes are TRBV5-4 and TRBJ2-1; D perhaps matches TRBD2 (5 bases). Germline V gene data show CDR1 as SGHNT and CDR2 as YYREEE (reference sequence). V was pared by 0 bases and J by 6 bases, with 13 bases between. This CDR3 is built from 15 residues. The CDR3: CASSLALMAGNEQFF. CDR3 nucleotides: TGTGCCAGCAGCTTGGCCCTGATGGCGGGCAATGAGCAGTTCTTC.

This clonotype has a count of ten or more. The chain uses TRBV11-2 and TRBJ2-1, with 9 bases that match TRBD2. J lost 15 bases, V lost 1 base, and 7 bases had no gene match. CDR1 is SGHAT and CDR2 is FQNNGV in the germline V gene. The CDR3 length is 13 residues. The CDR3 region is CASSLAGSGRLFF. CDR3 DNA: TGTGCCAGCAGCTTAGCTGGTAGCGGGAGACTGTTCTTC.

The chain combines TRBV28 with TRBJ1-4; TRBD1 matches at 9 bases. Germline CDR1 is MDHEN and CDR2 is SYDVKM. CDR3 length equals 14 residues. The V and J ends lost 3 bases and 8 bases, in that order; junction bases with no gene match: 4. CDR3 amino acids: CASSFPGTGEKLFF. CDR3 coding DNA: TGTGCCAGCAGTTTTCCAGGGACAGGGGAAAAACTGTTTTTT.

There are a few counts of this clonotype. The rearrangement joins TRBV12-3 or TRBV12-4 to TRBJ2-1; the D call may be TRBD1 or TRBD2 (5 bases each). The CDR3 runs 16 residues. V shed 5 bases and J shed 0 bases, with 14 bases lying between them. The DNA for the CDR3 is TGTGCCAGCAGTCCTTCCTGGGGGAGCTCCTACAATGAGCAGTTCTTC. This codes for CASSPSWGSSYNEQFF.

This clonotype was seen more than once but under ten times. The rearrangement links TRBV20-1 to TRBJ2-1, with unresolved D. The V and J ends lost 6 bases and 5 bases respectively, with 17 bases between them. The CDR3 runs to 14 residues. CDR1 and CDR2 (germline): DFQATT, SNEGSKA (reference sequence). In DNA form, the CDR3 reads TGCAGTGCCTCCCCTGCCGACTGGGACAATGAGCAGTTCTTC. Residues: CSASPADWDNEQFF.

The rearrangement uses TRBV12-3 or TRBV12-4 and TRBJ1-1; D call uncertain. The CDR3 is 12 amino acids. V was cut by 5 bases and J by 1 base, with 5 bases left in between. CDR3 protein: CASSRGNTEAFF. In DNA, the CDR3 is TGTGCCAGCAGTCGGGGGAACACTGAAGCTTTCTTT.

This chain uses TRBV9 with TRBJ1-2; no clear D. Germline V gene lookup returns CDR1 SGDLS and CDR2 YYNGEE. The CDR3 contains 16 residues. V gave up 0 bases and J gave up 4 bases, with 16 bases separating them. This chain's CDR3 is CASSVARFEAPYGYTF. The CDR3 nucleotides read TGTGCCAGCAGCGTAGCCAGGTTTGAGGCCCCCTATGGCTACACCTTC.

This clonotype was recorded many times. The genes are TRBV28 and TRBJ1-3, with a possible D match to TRBD1 (5 bases). The CDR3 has 16 residues. Germline CDR1 is MDHEN and CDR2 is SYDVKM. The V end lost 3 bases, the J end lost 2 bases, and 14 bases lay between the germline ends. The CDR3 nucleotides are TGTGCCAGCAGTTTTTGGGACGGGGGAACTGGAAACACCATATATTTT. Residues: CASSFWDGGTGNTIYF.

This clonotype has ten or more counts. The J gene is TRBJ2-5, the V gene TRBV2; weak D call: TRBD1 (5 bases). CDR3 size: 13 residues. Germline V gives CDR1 SNHLY, CDR2 FYNNEI. The V end lost 4 bases, the J end lost 3 bases, and 9 bases lay between the germline ends. In DNA form, the CDR3 reads TGTGCCAGCAGTGTGGGGCACAAAGAGACCCAGTACTTC. This translates into CASSVGHKETQYF.

This clonotype showed up many times. This chain uses TRBV7-2 with TRBJ2-3, with D uncertain. CDR1 is SGHTA, CDR2 FQGNSA, per germline. The germline V and J ends were trimmed by 1 base and 0 bases, with 11 bases remaining between them. The CDR3 runs to 16 residues. This CDR3 reads CASSLVGRGSTDTQYF. CDR3 DNA sequence: TGTGCCAGCAGCTTAGTTGGCAGAGGTAGCACAGATACGCAGTATTTT.

This clonotype was recorded a few times. The rearrangement uses TRBV5-5 and TRBJ2-4; D ambiguous. Germline V CDR1 and CDR2: SGHKS, YYEKEE (reference sequence). CDR3 length equals 15 residues. Trimming took off 1 base at V and 0 bases at J, with 8 bases between the two ends. CDR3 DNA: TGTGCCAGCAGCTTGTCAGTGCCAGCCAAAAACATTCAGTACTTC. Translating it yields CASSLSVPAKNIQYF.

This chain joins TRBV18 and TRBJ2-2; 7 bases line up with TRBD2. Germline CDR1 is KGHSH and CDR2 is LQKENI. The V gene end was trimmed by 4 bases and the J gene end by 4 bases; junction bases not matched to a gene: 0. This CDR3 is 13 amino acids long. CDR3 loop: CASSRLATGELFF. DNA for the CDR3: TGTGCCAGCTCACGACTAGCCACCGGGGAGCTGTTTTTT.